Listed here are 22 T cell receptor beta chains from one sample, sequenced in a study of blood T cell repertoires in COVID-19. Here immunoSEQ multiplex PCR was the method, and the copy in TCRdb shows in-frame clones only, minus some. This table has fewer than 150,000 clones, almost 90% appearing once. Sequencing used peripheral blood. The receptor set was obtained from a woman between 50 and 59 years old with active or convalescent COVID-19.

The chain recombines TRBV9 with TRBJ2-3, with 7 bases fitting TRBD2. The CDR3 sequence is 17 residues long. The V gene's germline CDR1 is SGDLS and CDR2 YYNGEE. With V trimmed by 4 bases and J by 2 bases, 13 bases remained unmatched. CDR3 residues: CASSSPAPGLSTDTQYF. The CDR3 bases are TGTGCCAGCAGCTCCCCCGCCCCGGGACTATCCACAGATACGCAGTATTTT.

The V call is TRBV5-1, the J call TRBJ2-3, with D maybe TRBD1 (6 bases). The germline V gene encodes CDR1 SGHRS and CDR2 YFSETQ. V lost 4 bases to trimming and J lost 3 bases, with 9 bases between them. There are 13 residues in the CDR3. CDR3 amino acids: CASSRTGTDTQYF. CDR3 nucleotide sequence: TGCGCCAGCAGCAGAACAGGGACAGATACGCAGTATTTT.

This clone came up once. The chain combines TRBV5-1 with TRBJ2-7; 9 nucleotides match TRBD1. The length of the CDR3 is 16 residues. Germline values: CDR1 SGHRS, CDR2 YFSETQ. The trim removed 4 bases at V and 5 bases at J, leaving 13 bases unmatched. Written as DNA, the CDR3 is TGCGCCAGCAGCGCGTCACCGGGACAGGGAACCCACGAGCAGTACTTC. Translation gives CASSASPGQGTHEQYF.

The chain uses TRBV7-9 and TRBJ2-1; TRBD2 might be the D (6 bases). V lost 5 bases and J lost 1, with 15 bases in between. The CDR3 consists of 16 residues. Germline assignment: CDR1 SEHNR and CDR2 FQNEAQ (reference sequence). The CDR3 protein is CASSRSGTLSYNEQFF. The CDR3 DNA reads as TGTGCCAGCAGCCGATCCGGGACTCTTTCCTACAATGAGCAGTTCTTC.

The rearrangement uses TRBV19 and TRBJ2-1; the D is unclear. The CDR3 covers 14 residues. Germline assignment: CDR1 LNHDA and CDR2 SQIVND (reference sequence). V was trimmed by 4 bases and J by 3 bases, leaving 10 bases between them. For the CDR3, the DNA is TGTGCCAGTAGTAGCGCCCGAAACTACAATGAGCAGTTCTTC. This sequence encodes CASSSARNYNEQFF.

V usage is TRBV19 and J usage is TRBJ2-5, with a tentative D call TRBD1 (5 bases). Germline lookup yields CDR1 LNHDA and CDR2 SQIVND (reference sequence). Trimming left V 0 bases short and J 5 bases short, with 13 bases between. There are 15 residues in the CDR3. CDR3 region: CASSIDLTGLETQYF. In nucleotides, the CDR3 is TGTGCCAGTAGTATAGATTTAACAGGTTTGGAGACCCAGTACTTC.

The gene calls are TRBV30 and TRBJ2-5, with D possibly TRBD1 on 6 matching bases. Germline CDR1 reads GTSNPN; CDR2 reads SVGIG (reference sequence). V was trimmed by 1 base and J by 4 bases, leaving 10 bases between them. This CDR3 has 13 residues. The CDR3 here is CAWSETGRETQYF. Written as DNA, the CDR3 is TGTGCCTGGAGTGAAACAGGGAGAGAGACCCAGTACTTC.

The chain couples TRBV7-9 to TRBJ2-3; 8 nucleotides agree with TRBD1. The CDR3 is 17 amino acids. The V gene end was trimmed by 5 bases and the J gene end by 1 base; junction bases not matched to a gene: 11. CDR1 and CDR2 from the germline V gene are SEHNR and FQNEAQ (reference sequence). The CDR3 is CASSTPRGQGGTDTQYF. The CDR3 nucleotides read TGTGCCAGCAGCACACCCAGGGGGCAAGGGGGCACAGATACGCAGTATTTT.

This chain links TRBV10-1 with TRBJ2-2; 9 bases are a match to TRBD1. After removal of 6 bases from V and 7 bases from J, the junction contained 9 bases not matched to a gene. The CDR3 runs 15 residues. Germline loops: CDR1 WNHNN, CDR2 SYGVQD (reference sequence). The CDR3 region has the DNA TGCGCCAGCAGCCGAGACAGGGGGAGAGGCGGGGAGCTGTTTTTT. Protein sequence: CASSRDRGRGGELFF.

This clone was seen repeatedly, ten times or more. The V gene is TRBV24-1, the J gene TRBJ2-1, with D perhaps TRBD2 (7 bases). V was trimmed by 0 bases and J by 6 bases, leaving 14 bases between them. The CDR3 contains 16 residues. Germline CDR1 KGHDR, CDR2 SFDVKD. This CDR3 is CATSDLGEGVGNEQFF. DNA for the CDR3: TGTGCCACCAGTGATTTGGGGGAGGGGGTGGGCAATGAGCAGTTCTTC.

This chain uses TRBV10-1 with TRBJ2-7; TRBD1 might be the D (6 bases). V lost 0 bases to trimming and J lost 0 bases, with 12 bases between them. Germline CDR1 WNHNN, CDR2 SYGVQD (reference sequence). The CDR3 spans 16 residues. The DNA of the CDR3 is TGCGCCAGCAGTGAGTCGGCAGGGGAAAGCTCCTACGAGCAGTACTTC. Its protein is CASSESAGESSYEQYF.

The rearrangement uses TRBV7-2 and TRBJ1-5; no firm D call. V dropped 2 bases and J dropped 5 bases, with 7 bases sitting between them. This CDR3 has 13 residues. Germline-derived CDR1 and CDR2 are SGHTA and FQGNSA. The CDR3 spells CASSLPPDQPQHF. The DNA of the CDR3 is TGTGCCAGCAGCTTACCTCCGGATCAGCCCCAGCATTTT.

This clone is a singleton in its sample. J is TRBJ2-1 and V is TRBV3-1 (or the pseudogene TRBV3-2); the D gene is possibly TRBD2 (5 bases). Germline CDR1 is LGHDT and CDR2 is YNNKEL (reference sequence). The CDR3 extends over 15 amino acids. V was shortened by 1 base and J by 10 bases, with 17 bases between the two germline ends. The CDR3 sequence is CASSQGGLNGGEQFF. The CDR3 nucleotides are TGTGCCAGCAGCCAAGGAGGCCTAAACGGCGGGGAGCAGTTCTTC.

J is TRBJ2-1 and V is TRBV21-1; TRBD2, the table's D call, lacks a check against the DNA. TRBV21-1 is classified as a pseudogene. The CDR3 has 16 amino acids. The CDR3 coding sequence is TGTGCCAGCACTAGTGGACGGGAGGGCTCCTACAATGAGCAGTTCTTC. Translating gives CASTSGREGSYNEQFF.

V and J are TRBV9 and TRBJ2-2; possible D gene TRBD2, 5 bases. Looked up from germline, CDR1 is SGDLS and CDR2 is YYNGEE. V gave up 4 bases and J gave up 3 bases, with 10 bases separating them. The length of the CDR3 is 14 residues. The CDR3 sequence is CASSYTSYTGELFF. The CDR3 coding sequence is TGTGCCAGCAGCTATACTAGTTACACCGGGGAGCTGTTTTTT.

The chain is built from TRBV28 and TRBJ1-5, with D unresolved. V lost 1 base and J lost 5, with 3 bases in between. The CDR3 has 12 residues. Germline CDR1 reads MDHEN; CDR2 reads SYDVKM. DNA for the CDR3: TGTGCCAGCAGTTTATCGTATCAGCCCCAGCATTTT. This gives the protein CASSLSYQPQHF. The full variable domain, its missing parts supplied by reference TRBV28 and TRBJ1-5, is DVKVTQSSRYLVKRTGEKVFLECVQDMDHENMFWYRQDPGLGLRLIYFSYDVKMKEKGDIPEGYSVSREKKERFSLILESASTNQTSMYLCASSLSYQPQHFGDGTRLSIL.

The rearrangement links TRBV15 to TRBJ1-1; maybe TRBD1 (6 bases). Per the germline V gene, CDR1 is LNHNV and CDR2 is YYDKDF (reference sequence). Trimming removed 8 bases at V and 0 bases at J, with 19 bases between. CDR3 length: 16 amino acids. For the CDR3, the DNA is TGTGCCACCTCGGACAGCTTGAATAGCATGAACACTGAAGCTTTCTTT. Its protein is CATSDSLNSMNTEAFF.

The chain is built from TRBV27 and TRBJ2-7, with 9 positions matching TRBD2. V trimming: 4 bases; J trimming: 5 bases; junction bases outside the gene matches: 6. Germline CDR1 MNHEY, CDR2 SMNVEV (reference sequence). The length of the CDR3 is 14 residues. CDR3 sequence: CASSSRGGANEQYF. The CDR3 DNA reads TGTGCCAGCAGTTCCCGCGGGGGGGCCAACGAGCAGTACTTC.

This chain joins TRBV7-2 and TRBJ2-7; 13 nucleotides line up with TRBD2. CDR3 length: 15 amino acids. Looked up from germline, CDR1 is SGHTA and CDR2 is FQGNSA. V gave up 7 bases and J gave up 6 bases; unmatched junction bases: 9. Here the CDR3 DNA reads TGTGCCAGCACCCCCTGGGGGACTAGCGGGGTCGAGCAGTACTTC. As protein: CASTPWGTSGVEQYF. Supplemented by reference TRBV7-2 and TRBJ2-7, the full variable domain reads GAGVSQSPSNKVTEKGKDVELRCDPISGHTALYWYRQSLGQGLEFLIYFQGNSAPDKSGLPSDRFSAERTGGSVSTLTIQRTQQEDSAVYLCASTPWGTSGVEQYFGPGTRLTVT.

DNA for the CDR3: TGTGCCAGCAGCCTACAGCAGGGGAGCGGGATCTACGAGCAGTACTTC. Translating it yields CASSLQQGSGIYEQYF. The rearrangement uses TRBV21-1 and TRBJ2-7; the D segment call TRBD2 is taken from the table without a DNA check. TRBV21-1 is reported as a pseudogene. This CDR3 spans 16 amino acids.

The chain employs TRBV20-1 and TRBJ2-7; TRBD1 might be the D (6 bases). V was cut by 7 bases and J by 4 bases, with 11 bases left in between. The CDR3 loop spans 11 amino acids. Germline V gives CDR1 DFQATT, CDR2 SNEGSKA (reference sequence). The CDR3 nucleotides are TGCAGTGGGACAGAGTCTTACGAGCAGTACTTC. Its translation is CSGTESYEQYF.

This CDR3 reads CASSDRTSGSYEQYF. CDR3 in DNA: TGTGCCAGCAGTGACCGAACTAGCGGGTCCTACGAGCAGTACTTC. V is TRBV25-1 and J is TRBJ2-7; 9 bases match TRBD2. The CDR3 covers 15 residues. Per germline, CDR1 MGHDK and CDR2 SYGVNS. Trimming cost V 3 bases and J 1 base; bases outside gene matches: 4.